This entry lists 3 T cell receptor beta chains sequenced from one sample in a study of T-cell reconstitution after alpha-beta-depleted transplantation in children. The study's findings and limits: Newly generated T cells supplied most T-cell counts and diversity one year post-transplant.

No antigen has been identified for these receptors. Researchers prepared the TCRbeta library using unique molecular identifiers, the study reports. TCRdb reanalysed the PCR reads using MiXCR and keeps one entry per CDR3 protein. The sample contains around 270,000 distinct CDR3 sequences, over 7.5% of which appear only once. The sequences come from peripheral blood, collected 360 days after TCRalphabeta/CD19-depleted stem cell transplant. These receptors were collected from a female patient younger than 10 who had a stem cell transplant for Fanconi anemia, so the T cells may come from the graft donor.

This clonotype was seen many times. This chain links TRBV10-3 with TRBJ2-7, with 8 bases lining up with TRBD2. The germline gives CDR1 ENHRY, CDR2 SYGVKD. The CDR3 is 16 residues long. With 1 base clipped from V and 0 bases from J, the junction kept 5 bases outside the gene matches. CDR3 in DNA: TGTGCCATCAGTGAGTTGGGTAGCGGGAACTCCTACGAGCAGTACTTC. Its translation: CAISELGSGNSYEQYF.

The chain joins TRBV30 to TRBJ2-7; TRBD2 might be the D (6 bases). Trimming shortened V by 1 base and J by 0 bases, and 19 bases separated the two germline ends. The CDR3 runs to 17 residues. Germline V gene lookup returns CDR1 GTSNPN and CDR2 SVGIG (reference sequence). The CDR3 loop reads CAWSDGGPLPLSYEQYF. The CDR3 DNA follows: TGTGCCTGGAGTGACGGGGGTCCGCTTCCCCTCTCCTACGAGCAGTACTTC.

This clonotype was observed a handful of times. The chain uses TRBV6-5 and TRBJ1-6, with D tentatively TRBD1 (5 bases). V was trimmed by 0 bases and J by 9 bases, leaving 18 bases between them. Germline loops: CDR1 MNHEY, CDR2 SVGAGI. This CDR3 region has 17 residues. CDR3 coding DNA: TGTGCCAGCAGTTACTCCGGGACGCTCGCCGGGGGTTCACCCCTCCACTTT. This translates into CASSYSGTLAGGSPLHF.